These T cell receptor beta chains were read from a single sample in a study of blood T cell repertoires in COVID-19. The protocol was immunoSEQ multiplex PCR, while the TCRdb copy is restricted to in-frame clones and leaves out a portion. Among under 200,000 clones listed, approximately 80% were seen once. Sample: peripheral blood. The receptors stem from a woman in her sixties with acute or convalescent COVID-19. Both conserved end residues are part of each CDR3. A D gene is named only where the DNA matches it firmly. Clone size appears in some rows only: once, few, many, or a class for an expanded clone.

v_gene	j_gene	d_gene	abundance	CDR3nt	CDR3aa
TRBV5-1	TRBJ1-1	TRBD1	.	TGCGCCAGCAGCCTATACAGGGGGACTGAAGCTTTCTTT	CASSLYRGTEAFF
TRBV7-2	TRBJ1-1	.	.	TGTGCCAGCAGCTTAGTCCAGGGGAGCACTGAAGCTTTCTTT	CASSLVQGSTEAFF
TRBV18	TRBJ1-1	TRBD1	.	TGTGCCAGCTCCCACGACAGGGTGGACACTGAAGCTTTCTTT	CASSHDRVDTEAFF
TRBV19	TRBJ1-1	.	.	TGTGCCAGTAGCTCACAGAACACTGAAGCTTTCTTT	CASSSQNTEAFF
TRBV7-8	TRBJ1-4	.	.	TGTGCCAGCAGCGGCAGGGGTTATGAAAAACTGTTTTTT	CASSGRGYEKLFF
TRBV3-1/TRBV3-2	TRBJ2-4	TRBD1	.	TGTGCCAGCAGCCAACTGGGGACAGGGCTAGCCAAAAACATTCAGTACTTC	CASSQLGTGLAKNIQYF
TRBV7-9	TRBJ1-1	.	.	TGTGCCAGCAGCCCGAATAGGGGGGGGGACACTGAAGCTTTCTTT	CASSPNRGGDTEAFF
TRBV12-3/TRBV12-4	TRBJ1-5	TRBD1	.	TGTGCCAGCAGCATCAGGGGGAATCAGCCCCAGCATTTT	CASSIRGNQPQHF
TRBV19	TRBJ2-3	.	.	TGTGCCAGTAGTATAGGAGACAATGCCCGCACAGATACGCAGTATTTT	CASSIGDNARTDTQYF
TRBV6-5	TRBJ1-1	TRBD1	.	TGTGCCAGCAGCCAAGACAGGGGAAACACTGAAGCTTTCTTT	CASSQDRGNTEAFF
TRBV7-9	TRBJ1-6	.	.	TGTGCCAGCAGCGATACTCAGGGTAATAATTCACCCCTCCACTTT	CASSDTQGNNSPLHF
TRBV7-2	TRBJ2-1	TRBD2	.	TGTGCCAGCAGCTTCGGGACTAGCGGGGCCTATGAGCAGTTCTTC	CASSFGTSGAYEQFF
TRBV12-5	TRBJ2-7	.	.	TGTGCTAGTGGTTTGGACGGTTTAGAGCAGTACTTC	CASGLDGLEQYF
TRBV18	TRBJ2-4	.	.	TGTGCCAGCTCACCAGTAGGGGTGAGGAACATTCAGTACTTC	CASSPVGVRNIQYF
TRBV10-3	TRBJ1-1	TRBD1	.	TGTGCCATCAGTCCCGCGACAGGGGGGAACACTGAAGCTTTCTTT	CAISPATGGNTEAFF
TRBV12-3/TRBV12-4	TRBJ1-2	.	few	TGTGCCACTAAGAGTGGGGGGGACTATGGCTACACCTTC	CATKSGGDYGYTF
TRBV2	TRBJ1-6	.	.	TGTGCCAGCATGCGGACTTCCAATTCACCCCTCCACTTT	CASMRTSNSPLHF
TRBV24-1	TRBJ2-1	.	.	TGTGCCACCAGGGACAGAGACAATGAGCAGTTCTTC	CATRDRDNEQFF
TRBV6-2/TRBV6-3	TRBJ2-7	.	.	TGTGCCAGCAGTACACAACGGACAGCTTTCTACGAGCAGTACTTC	CASSTQRTAFYEQYF
TRBV6-5	TRBJ1-2	.	.	TGTGCCAGCACCACGATGATAGCTAACTATGGCTACACCTTC	CASTTMIANYGYTF
TRBV5-4	TRBJ2-3	.	.	TGTGCCAGCCACGGAGATACGCAGTATTTT	CASHGDTQYF
TRBV19	TRBJ1-5	.	.	TGTGCCAGTAGTATTTCCGGGGAGAAGAATCAGCCCCAGCATTTT	CASSISGEKNQPQHF
TRBV5-1	TRBJ2-7	TRBD2	.	TGCGCCAGCAGCTTGGGGACTAGCGGGGTCTCCTACGAGCAGTACTTC	CASSLGTSGVSYEQYF
TRBV4-3	TRBJ1-3	.	once	TGCGCCAGCAGCCCCGACTTGAGTTCTGGAAACACCATATATTTT	CASSPDLSSGNTIYF
TRBV5-4	TRBJ2-3	TRBD2	.	TGTGCCAGCAGCTTGGGACTAGCGGGAAACACAGATACGCAGTATTTT	CASSLGLAGNTDTQYF
TRBV9	TRBJ2-4	.	.	TGTGCCAGCAGCGAGAACTTAGCCAAAAACATTCAGTACTTC	CASSENLAKNIQYF
TRBV6-2/TRBV6-3	TRBJ1-6	TRBD1	once	TGTGCCAGCAGTATTACCGGGACAGGCAGCTCCTATAATTCACCCCTCCACTTT	CASSITGTGSSYNSPLHF